A selection of T cell receptor beta chains follows, all from one sample in a study of OX40 agonist ivuxolimab in advanced cancers. Produced via immunoSEQ multiplex PCR; TCRdb's table is partial and in-frame only. There are under 30,000 clones in the sample; nearly 95% occur only once, and 9.4% lies in the top ten. The sample consisted of CD4+ or CD8+ T cells sorted from blood, taken in a trial of the OX40 agonist ivuxolimab. The receptors originated from an adult with an advanced solid tumor such as melanoma, head and neck, liver or kidney cancer. The conserved cysteine and the conserved F or W are not part of the CDR3 here. Fields, in order: V gene, CDR3 protein.

TRBV7-9,ASSPRTSGSSSPYEQY
TRBV6-5,ASSGGTSGTGELF
TRBV9,ASSVDQETQY
TRBV7-6,ASSLAGGEETQY
TRBV11-1,ASSPGDREYTEAF
TRBV7-2,ASSPRQGIYNEQF
TRBV28,ASSLFRGTGNTGELF
TRBV4-1,ASSQVPGNYGYT
TRBV18,ASLGLKQGSSGNTIY
TRBV4-2,ASSQAMASTSSRGEQF
TRBV4-1,ASSQTSGGLYQETQY
TRBV7-2,ASSPRVQQPQH
TRBV5-1,ASSSRDRQETQY
TRBV4-1,ASSQDLGNTEAF
TRBV6-1,ASSEGPPGRGLYGYT
TRBV11-2,ASSLTRTTEAF
TRBV9,ASSVTGASGNTIY
TRBV9,ASSVRDGANYGYT
TRBV9,ASSPRRQNTEAF
TRBV5-1,ASCSGLSTDTQY
TRBV2,AGGTSAYEQY
TRBV6-6,ASEGQASTDTQY
TRBV4-3,ASSQERSEGLAAYEQY
TRBV6-5,ASLLGRNYGYT
TRBV27,ASSLLGDGDTEAF
TRBV28,ASSPTAPGPYEQY
TRBV5-4,ASSSPGEGVNTEAF
TRBV19,ASSIEGAVEQF
TRBV7-9,ASSLDGGRTKNSPLH
TRBV7-8,ASSLGYSWGDQPQH
TRBV5-6,ASSLAAGAPTDTQY
TRBV19,ATGTGNYGYT
TRBV5-4,ASSLDRGEGEKLF
TRBV30,ACSTGAYSNQPQH
TRBV4-3,ASSQDHSGLAASTDTQY
TRBV7-3,ASSLGQGPYNEQF
TRBV7-2,ASSYGGTQETQY
TRBV7-6,ASSLGGQPQH
TRBV29-1,SVESRGHNTEAF
TRBV7-2,ASSPPRGEYGYT
TRBV7-6,ASSLVAANEQF
TRBV19,ASTDFGRNTEAF
TRBV9,ASSVGGGEQF
TRBV27,ASSSGQGEVQPQH
TRBV13,ASSLQGSGYT
TRBV7-6,ASSFLGEGREQF
TRBV4-1,ASSQVDRDDEQF
TRBV13,ASSTPGAGGELF
TRBV13,ASSLGMSNTEAF
TRBV11-2,ASSWTSGSADTQY
TRBV15,ATSSWGIANEKLF
TRBV19,ASTPGQGSYEQY
TRBV7-3,ASALGGNSYNEQF
TRBV11-1,ASSLGRGHRTDTQY
TRBV19,ASSIVLAGGTGELF
TRBV9,ASSPGTSGTDTQY
TRBV11-3,ASSLEFYEQY
TRBV2,ASTLAGNNQPQH